These 18 T cell receptor beta chains originate from one sample sequenced in a study of regulatory T cells in long-lasting Graves disease. Time point given: newly diagnosed GD, antithyroid drugs for less than 3 months. Making the TCR library involved RNA that had been extracted from PBMCs. Researchers made TCR beta libraries by using iRepertoire HTBI primers and running Arm-PCR on CDR3 regions. TCRdb re-analysed the multiplex PCR reads in MiXCR, keeping a single row per CDR3 protein. Found here are about 400,000 distinct CDR3 sequences, about 16% of them singletons; the top ten hold 20% to 25%. The same sample was also used in a study of T cells in Graves' hyperthyroidism and ophthalmopathy.

The material was peripheral blood mononuclear cells (PBMCs), obtained at new diagnosis, from a patient treated with antithyroid drugs. The receptors stem from a woman aged 18-29 years with Graves disease.

The CDR3 sequence: CASSDRTGENYGYTF. The CDR3 nucleotides read TGTGCCAGCAGTGACCGGACAGGGGAAAACTATGGCTACACCTTC. The gene calls are TRBV2 and TRBJ1-2; TRBD1 matches at 9 bases. V trimming: 3 bases; J trimming: 2 bases; junction bases outside the gene matches: 4. Germline CDR1 and CDR2: SNHLY and FYNNEI. The CDR3 contains 15 residues.

This chain connects TRBV28 to TRBJ2-1; 7 bases are a match to TRBD1. This CDR3 is built from 16 residues. CDR1 is MDHEN, CDR2 SYDVKM, per germline. Trimming removed 5 bases from V and 5 bases from J; junction bases left unmatched: 12. CDR3 loop: CASSDPRGFRNNEQFF. For the CDR3, the DNA is TGTGCCAGCAGTGACCCCAGGGGGTTCCGTAACAATGAGCAGTTCTTC.

This clonotype was picked up many times. The gene calls are TRBV7-8 and TRBJ1-2; possible D gene TRBD1, 5 bases. Trimming removed 5 bases at V and 0 bases at J, with 10 bases between. Germline V gene sequence: CDR1 SGHVS, CDR2 FQNEAQ. The CDR3 is 14 amino acids. CDR3 sequence reads: CASSTGHSNYGYTF. CDR3 nucleotide sequence: TGTGCCAGCAGCACCGGACATTCTAACTATGGCTACACCTTC.

This clonotype came up once. The junction differs from germline at one of its ends, possibly a read error. CDR3 loop: CGARPRASGGRTDTQYF. The CDR3 coding sequence is TGCGGTGCTAGGCCGAGGGCTAGCGGGGGGCGCACAGATACGCAGTATTTT. The chain carries TRBV20-1 and TRBJ2-3; TRBD2 matches at 11 bases. Germline CDR1 and CDR2: DFQATT and SNEGSKA (reference sequence). This CDR3 has 17 amino acids.

The table lists this clonotype with many counts. The CDR3 DNA reads TGTGCCAGCAGTTACGAACTAGCCGGGGAGCTGTTTTTT. This encodes CASSYELAGELFF. The chain recombines TRBV6-5 with TRBJ2-2; D perhaps matches TRBD2 (5 bases). Germline CDR1 is MNHEY and CDR2 is SVGAGI. This CDR3 spans 13 amino acids. Trimming pared 2 bases from V and 6 bases from J, leaving 7 bases between.

This clonotype came up a few times. The chain links TRBV7-9 to TRBJ1-1; D is unclear. Germline loops: CDR1 SEHNR, CDR2 FQNEAQ (reference sequence). V was clipped by 8 bases and J by 6 bases, with 13 bases between them. This CDR3 comprises 12 residues. CDR3 amino acids: CASSRVGAEAFF. The CDR3 nucleotides read TGTGCCAGCTCTAGGGTGGGAGCTGAAGCTTTCTTT.

This clonotype was observed at least ten times. The rearrangement uses TRBV20-1 and TRBJ2-3, with D perhaps given as TRBD1 or TRBD2 (5 bases each). CDR3 length: 15 amino acids. CDR1 and CDR2 (germline): DFQATT, SNEGSKA (reference sequence). Between the trimmed V and J ends, which lost 0 bases and 1 base, there was a span of 11 bases. CDR3 in amino acids: CSARDQRDRTDTQYF. CDR3 DNA: TGCAGTGCTAGAGATCAGAGGGACCGCACAGATACGCAGTATTTT.

Comment on this clonotype: A much larger clone differs by one base, so this may be a read error. V and J are TRBV19 and TRBJ1-5; tentative D call: TRBD1 (5 bases). Germline values: CDR1 LNHDA, CDR2 SQIVND (reference sequence). CDR3 length equals 15 residues. V gave up 6 bases and J gave up 2 bases, with 14 bases separating them. In DNA form, the CDR3 reads TGTGCCAGTAGCACGAGGGGCGTCGGCAATCAGCCCCAGCATTTT. The encoded protein is CASSTRGVGNQPQHF.

This clonotype has only a few counts. The V gene is TRBV18, the J gene TRBJ2-1; 8 nucleotides match TRBD1. CDR1 is KGHSH and CDR2 is LQKENI in the germline V gene. With V trimmed by 6 bases and J by 8 bases, 12 bases remained unmatched. There are 15 residues in the CDR3. CDR3 DNA sequence: TGTGCCAGCTCCTTCGGCGGACAGGGTAACCATGAGCAGTTCTTC. This gives the protein CASSFGGQGNHEQFF.

The rearrangement joins TRBV6-1 to TRBJ2-5; TRBD2 matches 12 bases. After removal of 9 bases from V and 4 bases from J, the junction contained 15 bases not matched to a gene. CDR3 length equals 17 residues. CDR1 and CDR2 (germline): MNHNS, SASEGT. For the CDR3, the DNA is TGTGCCAGTGAGAGAGGGCTAGCGGGGGGGGAAGGAGAGACCCAGTACTTC. It encodes CASERGLAGGEGETQYF.

This clonotype appeared many times. The chain employs TRBV2 and TRBJ2-2; 9 positions agree with TRBD1. Germline V gene lookup returns CDR1 SNHLY and CDR2 FYNNEI. The CDR3 has 14 amino acids. V shed 7 bases, J shed 6 bases, and the junction held 6 bases outside the gene matches. CDR3 amino acids: CASKGQGGAGELFF. The CDR3 DNA reads as TGTGCCAGCAAGGGACAGGGAGGTGCCGGGGAGCTGTTTTTT.

This clonotype was detected ten times or more. V gene TRBV12-3 or TRBV12-4 combines with J gene TRBJ2-7, with 8 bases matching TRBD2. J lost 4 bases, V lost 5 bases, and 10 bases had no gene match. The CDR3 is made up of 15 amino acids. The CDR3 DNA reads TGTGCCAGCAGTGCCGGGACTAGTACTTTGTACGAGCAGTACTTC. Translating gives CASSAGTSTLYEQYF.

The chain combines TRBV4-2 with TRBJ2-7; D perhaps matches TRBD2 (6 bases). V shed 5 bases and J shed 7 bases, with 18 bases lying between them. Germline CDR1 reads LGHNA; CDR2 reads YNFKEQ. The CDR3 is 14 amino acids. The DNA for the CDR3 is TGTGCCAGCAGCAGGGAGGCGGGGTACAATGAGCAGTACTTC. Its protein product is CASSREAGYNEQYF.

This clonotype was observed many times. This chain joins TRBV6-2 or TRBV6-3 and TRBJ2-1; D perhaps matches TRBD1 (6 bases). The germline V gene encodes CDR1 MNHEY and CDR2 SVGEGT. The CDR3 consists of 14 residues. Trimming left V 1 base short and J 6 bases short, with 10 bases between. The CDR3 DNA sequence: TGTGCCAGCAGTTACTACGACAGGCCCAATGAGCAGTTCTTC. This translates into CASSYYDRPNEQFF.

This clonotype was counted ten times or more. The chain has TRBV29-1 and TRBJ2-7; D might be TRBD1 (5 bases). Trimming took 6 bases from V and 2 from J, leaving 14 bases between them. The CDR3 extends over 13 amino acids. CDR1 SQVTM and CDR2 ANQGSEA come from the germline V gene. In nucleotides, the CDR3 is TGCAGCGTCAAGGCAGGGTGGGCCTACGAGCAGTACTTC. Translated, it gives CSVKAGWAYEQYF.

This sequence joins TRBV3-1 and TRBJ1-2; D gene ambiguous. Between the trimmed V and J ends, which lost 1 base and 0 bases, there was a span of 12 bases. The CDR3 consists of 16 residues. The germline CDR1 and CDR2 sequences are LGHDT and YNNKEL (reference sequence). CDR3: CASSQVLTDTNYGYTF. As DNA, the CDR3 is TGTGCCAGCAGCCAAGTCTTAACAGACACTAACTATGGCTACACCTTC.

Many counts were recorded for this clonotype. This chain links TRBV2 with TRBJ2-1, with D perhaps TRBD2 (6 bases). The CDR3 runs 14 residues. Germline-derived CDR1 and CDR2 are SNHLY and FYNNEI. Trimming removed 0 bases from V and 10 bases from J, with 13 bases in between. In DNA, the CDR3 is TGTGCCAGCAGTGAAGCGCGGAGGGCGCAAGAGCAGTTCTTC. It translates to CASSEARRAQEQFF.

This clonotype was recorded a few times. The rearrangement links TRBV7-2 to TRBJ1-6; D is ambiguous. Germline V CDR1 and CDR2: SGHTA, FQGNSA. This CDR3 comprises 17 residues. V was trimmed by 5 bases and J by 3 bases, leaving 17 bases between them. This CDR3 reads CASSREVAVNYNSPLHF. The CDR3 DNA sequence: TGTGCCAGCAGCCGCGAGGTAGCTGTTAACTATAATTCACCCCTCCACTTT.